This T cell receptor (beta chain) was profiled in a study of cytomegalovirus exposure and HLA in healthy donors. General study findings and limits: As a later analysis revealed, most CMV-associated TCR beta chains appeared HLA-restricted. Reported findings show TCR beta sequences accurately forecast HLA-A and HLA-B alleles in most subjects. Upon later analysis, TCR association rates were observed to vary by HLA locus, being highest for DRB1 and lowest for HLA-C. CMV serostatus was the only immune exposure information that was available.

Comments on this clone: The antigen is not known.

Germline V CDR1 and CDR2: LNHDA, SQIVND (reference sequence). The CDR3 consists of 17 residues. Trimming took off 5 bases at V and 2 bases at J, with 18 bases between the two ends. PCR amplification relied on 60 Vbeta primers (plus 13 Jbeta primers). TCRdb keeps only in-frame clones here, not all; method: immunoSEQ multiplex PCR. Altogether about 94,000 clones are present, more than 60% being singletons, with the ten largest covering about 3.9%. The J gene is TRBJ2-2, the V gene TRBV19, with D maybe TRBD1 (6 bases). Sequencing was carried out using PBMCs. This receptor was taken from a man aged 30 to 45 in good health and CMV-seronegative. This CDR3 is CASSSRGQTDNTGELFF. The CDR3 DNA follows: TGTGCCAGTAGTTCCCGAGGACAGACTGATAACACCGGGGAGCTGTTTTTT.